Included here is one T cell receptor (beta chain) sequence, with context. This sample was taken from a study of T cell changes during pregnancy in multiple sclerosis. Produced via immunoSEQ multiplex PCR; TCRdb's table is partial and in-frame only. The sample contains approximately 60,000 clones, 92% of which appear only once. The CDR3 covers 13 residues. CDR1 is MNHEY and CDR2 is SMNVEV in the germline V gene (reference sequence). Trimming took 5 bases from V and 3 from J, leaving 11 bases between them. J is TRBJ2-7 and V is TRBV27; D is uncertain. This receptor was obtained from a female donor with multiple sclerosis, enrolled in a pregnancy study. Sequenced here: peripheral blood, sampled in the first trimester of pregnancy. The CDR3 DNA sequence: TGTGCCAGCAGTCCTATAACTGACTACGAGCAGTACTTC. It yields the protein CASSPITDYEQYF.